This T cell receptor beta chain was captured in a study of T cells in Graves' hyperthyroidism and ophthalmopathy. Study-level findings and limits: Blood held most thyroid clonotypes expanded above 0.001 frequency.

The investigators amplified TCR beta CDR3 regions from RNA transcripts. HTBI primers drove first-round RT-PCR of the TCR CDR3. One entry per CDR3 protein results from TCRdb running MiXCR on the multiplex PCR reads. The sample has under 350,000 distinct CDR3 sequences; 15% to 20% are singletons. The sample holds a few counts of this clonotype. The antigen is unknown. The CDR3 consists of 16 residues. The germline V gene encodes CDR1 SGDLS and CDR2 YYNGEE. V was cut by 4 bases and J by 9 bases, with 23 bases left in between. The diagnostic basis comprised clinical symptoms, serum thyroxine and TRAb, thyroid ultrasound and orbital computed tomography.

The chain couples TRBV9 to TRBJ2-1; tentatively, D is TRBD1 or TRBD2 (6 bases each). This sequence originates from a woman in her forties or fifties with Graves' hyperthyroidism. Sequencing was performed on blood. Here the CDR3 DNA reads TGTGCCAGCAGCTCCTCAGGTGGGGGGCCCTCGGGTGAGCAGTTCTTC. Amino acid sequence: CASSSSGGGPSGEQFF.